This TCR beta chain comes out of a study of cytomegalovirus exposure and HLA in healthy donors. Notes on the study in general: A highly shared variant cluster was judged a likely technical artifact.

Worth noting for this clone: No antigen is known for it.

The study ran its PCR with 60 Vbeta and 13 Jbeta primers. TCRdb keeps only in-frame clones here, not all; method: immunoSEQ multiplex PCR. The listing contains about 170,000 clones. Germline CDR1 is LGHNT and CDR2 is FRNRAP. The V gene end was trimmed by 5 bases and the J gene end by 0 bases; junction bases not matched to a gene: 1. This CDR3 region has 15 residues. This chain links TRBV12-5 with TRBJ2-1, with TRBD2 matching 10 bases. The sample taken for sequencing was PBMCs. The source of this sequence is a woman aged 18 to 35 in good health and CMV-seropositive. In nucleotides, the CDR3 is TGTGCTAGTGGTCTAGCGGGGGCCTCCTACAATGAGCAGTTCTTC. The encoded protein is CASGLAGASYNEQFF.